This TCR beta chain was retrieved from a study of naive and memory T cell subsets. An equimolar mix of two oligonucleotides served as the beta constant-region primer for TRBC1 and TRBC2. Nested alpha and beta constant-region primers with the SP2 primer drove four PCR rounds on ligated cDNA. MiXCR, applied by TCRdb to the UMI-ligation and nested PCR reads, yields one record per CDR3 protein. The sample lists approximately 80,000 distinct CDR3 sequences, over 8.5% occurring once. Germline CDR1 is MGHRA and CDR2 is YSYEKL. The V and J ends lost 3 bases and 0 bases respectively, with 15 bases between them. CDR3 length: 17 residues. This clonotype was counted at least ten times.

The chain has TRBV4-1 and TRBJ2-1, with D possibly being TRBD2 (7 bases). The receptor was isolated from a human donor in good health. The sequencing sample was made of naive CD8+ T cells from blood. CDR3 sequence reads: CASSQRGGAISYNEQFF. As DNA, the CDR3 is TGCGCCAGCAGCCAGCGAGGGGGGGCAATCTCCTACAATGAGCAGTTCTTC.